This TCR beta chain is drawn from a study of STAT5B mutations in CD4+ large granular lymphocyte leukemia. Findings of the study overall: TRBV06-family usage was enriched in top patient clones (8/27) versus controls (2/35).

In regard to this clone: No antigen is known for it.

Germline V gives CDR1 MDHEN, CDR2 SYDVKM. Germline trimming cut 4 bases from V and 4 bases from J; bases unmatched to any gene: 7. This CDR3 region has 15 residues. This was a survey-level run. The table came from immunoSEQ multiplex PCR; TCRdb's copy has only in-frame clones and leaves some out. The table records some 41,000 clones, more than 80% of them present only once. Buffy coats from healthy blood donors served as controls. This chain uses TRBV28 with TRBJ2-1; 7 nucleotides match TRBD2. The sequencing input was CD4+ T cells from blood buffy coats. This TCR was recovered from a human donor in good health. The CDR3 is CASSWLSGRYNEQFF. The CDR3 DNA reads as TGTGCCAGCAGTTGGCTATCCGGGAGGTACAATGAGCAGTTCTTC.